These T cell receptor beta chains were read from a single sample in a study of T cell responses to AZD1222 COVID-19 vaccine. Produced via immunoSEQ multiplex PCR; TCRdb's table is partial and in-frame only. The data show about 120,000 clones, with over 75% seen just once and under 11% held by the top ten. The source material was peripheral blood, sampled on day 0 of AZD1222 vaccination. Receptors originate from an adult in good health. Both conserved end residues are part of each CDR3. A D gene is named only where the DNA matches it firmly.

j_call d_call v_call cdr3_aa cdr3_nt
TRBJ1-4 . TRBV2 CASRKGRGPTNEKLFF TGTGCCAGCAGAAAAGGACGGGGGCCAACTAATGAAAAACTGTTTTTT
TRBJ1-1 . TRBV5-1 CASSPKVQSNTEAFF TGCGCCAGCAGCCCCAAGGTGCAGTCGAACACTGAAGCTTTCTTT
TRBJ2-7 . TRBV10-3 CAIRGGTSYEQYF TGTGCCATCAGAGGCGGGACCTCCTACGAGCAGTACTTC
TRBJ2-7 . TRBV7-8 CASRPDRRTYEQYF TGTGCCAGCAGACCGGACCGCAGAACCTACGAGCAGTACTTC
TRBJ1-1 . TRBV7-2 CASSLGIRATEAFF TGTGCCAGCAGCTTAGGGATAAGGGCCACTGAAGCTTTCTTT
TRBJ2-2 TRBD2 TRBV4-3 CASSLLAGVRTGELFF TGCGCCAGCAGCCTCCTAGCGGGAGTGAGGACCGGGGAGCTGTTTTTT
TRBJ2-7 . TRBV7-9 CASSQTRGLGLLREQYF TGTGCCAGCAGCCAAACCCGGGGGCTCGGACTGCTACGAGAGCAGTACTTC
TRBJ2-7 TRBD1 TRBV7-9 CASSLGGGQGNPYEQYF TGTGCCAGCAGCTTAGGAGGGGGACAGGGAAACCCCTACGAGCAGTACTTC
TRBJ2-3 TRBD2 TRBV7-3 CASSLTTSGFTDTQYF TGTGCCAGCAGCTTAACGACTAGCGGGTTCACAGATACGCAGTATTTT
TRBJ1-5 . TRBV7-3 CASLREFPQCNQPQHF TGTGCCAGCCTGCGGGAATTCCCCCAATGCAATCAGCCCCAGCATTTT
TRBJ2-3 TRBD2 TRBV27 CASSLKRGGTSGDTQYF TGTGCCAGCAGTTTGAAGCGGGGGGGGACCTCGGGAGATACGCAGTATTTT